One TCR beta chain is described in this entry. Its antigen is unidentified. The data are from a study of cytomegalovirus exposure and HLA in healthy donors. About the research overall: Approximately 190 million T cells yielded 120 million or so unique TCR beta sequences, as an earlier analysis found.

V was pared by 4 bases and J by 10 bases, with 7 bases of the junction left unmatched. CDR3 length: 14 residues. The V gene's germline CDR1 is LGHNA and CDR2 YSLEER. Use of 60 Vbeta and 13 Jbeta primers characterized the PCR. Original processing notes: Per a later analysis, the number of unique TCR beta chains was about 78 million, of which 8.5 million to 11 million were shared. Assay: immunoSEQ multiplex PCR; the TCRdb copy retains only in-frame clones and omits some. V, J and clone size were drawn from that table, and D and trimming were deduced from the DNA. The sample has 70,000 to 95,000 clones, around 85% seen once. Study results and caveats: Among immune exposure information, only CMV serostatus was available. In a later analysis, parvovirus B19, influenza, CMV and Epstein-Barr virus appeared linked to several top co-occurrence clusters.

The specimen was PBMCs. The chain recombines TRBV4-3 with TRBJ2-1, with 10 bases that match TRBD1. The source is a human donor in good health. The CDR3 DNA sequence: TGCGCCAGCAGCCCGTTGACAGGGGGCGACGAGCAGTTCTTC. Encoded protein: CASSPLTGGDEQFF.